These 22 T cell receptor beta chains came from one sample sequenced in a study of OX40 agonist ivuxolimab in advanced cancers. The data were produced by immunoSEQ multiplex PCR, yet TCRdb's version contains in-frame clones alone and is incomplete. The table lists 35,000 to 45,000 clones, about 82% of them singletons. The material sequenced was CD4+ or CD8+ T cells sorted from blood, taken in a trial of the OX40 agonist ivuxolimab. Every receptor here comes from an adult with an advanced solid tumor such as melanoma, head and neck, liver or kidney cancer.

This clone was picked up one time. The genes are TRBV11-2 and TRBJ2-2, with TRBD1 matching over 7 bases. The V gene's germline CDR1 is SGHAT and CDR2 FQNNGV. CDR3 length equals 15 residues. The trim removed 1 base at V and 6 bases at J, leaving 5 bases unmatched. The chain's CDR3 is CASSLVDRPPGELFF. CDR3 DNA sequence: TGTGCCAGCAGCTTAGTGGACAGGCCGCCCGGGGAGCTGTTTTTT.

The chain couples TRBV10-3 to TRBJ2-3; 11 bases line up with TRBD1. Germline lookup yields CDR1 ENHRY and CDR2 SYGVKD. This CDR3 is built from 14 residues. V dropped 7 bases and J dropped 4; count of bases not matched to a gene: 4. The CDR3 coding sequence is TGTGCCATCACTATGGGACAGGGGGCAGATACGCAGTATTTT. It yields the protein CAITMGQGADTQYF.

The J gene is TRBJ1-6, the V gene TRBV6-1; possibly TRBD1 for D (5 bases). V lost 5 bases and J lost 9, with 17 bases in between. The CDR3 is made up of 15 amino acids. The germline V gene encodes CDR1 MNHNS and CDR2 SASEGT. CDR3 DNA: TGTGCCAGCAGTCGGGACCCAAGGTTGGCTTCACCCCTCCACTTT. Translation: CASSRDPRLASPLHF.

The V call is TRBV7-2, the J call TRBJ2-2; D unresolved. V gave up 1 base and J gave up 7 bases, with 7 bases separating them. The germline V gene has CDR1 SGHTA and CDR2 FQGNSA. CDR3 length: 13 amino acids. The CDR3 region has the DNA TGTGCCAGCAGCTTAGATTGGTTCGGGGAGCTGTTTTTT. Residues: CASSLDWFGELFF.

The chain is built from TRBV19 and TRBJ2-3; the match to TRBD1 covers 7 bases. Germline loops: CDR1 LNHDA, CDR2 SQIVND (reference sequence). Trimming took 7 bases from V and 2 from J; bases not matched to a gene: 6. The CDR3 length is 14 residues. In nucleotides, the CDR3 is TGTGCCAGTACCGAGACAGGGTCCACAGATACGCAGTATTTT. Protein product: CASTETGSTDTQYF.

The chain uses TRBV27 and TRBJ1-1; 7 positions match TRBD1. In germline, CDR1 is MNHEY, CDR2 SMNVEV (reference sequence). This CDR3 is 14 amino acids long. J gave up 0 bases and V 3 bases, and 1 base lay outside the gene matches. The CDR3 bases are TGTGCCAGCAGTTTCCAGGGGGTGAACACTGAAGCTTTCTTT. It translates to CASSFQGVNTEAFF.

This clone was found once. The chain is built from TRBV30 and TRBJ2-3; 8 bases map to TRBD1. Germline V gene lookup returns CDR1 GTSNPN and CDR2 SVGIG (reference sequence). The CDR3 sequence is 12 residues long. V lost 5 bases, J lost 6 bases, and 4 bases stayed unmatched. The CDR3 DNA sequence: TGTGCCTGGGGGACAGGCAGGGATACGCAGTATTTT. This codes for CAWGTGRDTQYF. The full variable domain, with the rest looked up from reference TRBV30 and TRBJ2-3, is SQTIHQWPATLVQPVGSPLSLECTVEGTSNPNLYWYRQAAGRGLQLLFYSVGIGQISSEVPQNLSASRPQDRQFILSSKKLLLSDSGFYLCAWGTGRDTQYFGPGTRLTVL.

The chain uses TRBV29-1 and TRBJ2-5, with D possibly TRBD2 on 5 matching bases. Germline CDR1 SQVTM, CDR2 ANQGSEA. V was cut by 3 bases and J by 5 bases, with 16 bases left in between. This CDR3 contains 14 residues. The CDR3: CSVDGGSLGETQYF. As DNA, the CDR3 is TGCAGCGTTGATGGTGGGAGTTTGGGCGAGACCCAGTACTTC.

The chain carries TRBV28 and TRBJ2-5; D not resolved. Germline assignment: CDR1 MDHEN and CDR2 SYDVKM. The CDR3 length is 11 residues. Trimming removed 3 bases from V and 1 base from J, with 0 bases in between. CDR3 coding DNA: TGTGCCAGCAGTTTCCAAGAGACCCAGTACTTC. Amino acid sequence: CASSFQETQYF.

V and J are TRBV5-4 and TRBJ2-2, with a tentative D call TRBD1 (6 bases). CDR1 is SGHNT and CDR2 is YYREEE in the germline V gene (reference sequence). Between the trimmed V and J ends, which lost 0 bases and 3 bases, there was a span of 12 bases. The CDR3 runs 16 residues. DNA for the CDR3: TGTGCCAGCAGCTTGGGGGGCCAGGGGTACACCGGGGAGCTGTTTTTT. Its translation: CASSLGGQGYTGELFF.

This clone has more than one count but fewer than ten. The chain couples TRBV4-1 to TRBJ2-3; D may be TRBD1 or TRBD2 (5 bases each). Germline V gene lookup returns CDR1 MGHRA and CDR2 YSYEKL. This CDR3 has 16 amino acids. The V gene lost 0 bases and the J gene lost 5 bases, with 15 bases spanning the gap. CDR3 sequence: CASSQDEQGAGDTQYF. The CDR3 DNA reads TGCGCCAGCAGCCAAGATGAGCAGGGCGCGGGAGATACGCAGTATTTT.

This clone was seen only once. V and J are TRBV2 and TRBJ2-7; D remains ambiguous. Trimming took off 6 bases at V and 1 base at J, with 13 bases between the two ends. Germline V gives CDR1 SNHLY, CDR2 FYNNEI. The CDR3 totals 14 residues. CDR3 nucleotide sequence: TGTGCCAGCAGCCGCGGCTTAGTATCCTACGAGCAGTACTTC. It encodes CASSRGLVSYEQYF.

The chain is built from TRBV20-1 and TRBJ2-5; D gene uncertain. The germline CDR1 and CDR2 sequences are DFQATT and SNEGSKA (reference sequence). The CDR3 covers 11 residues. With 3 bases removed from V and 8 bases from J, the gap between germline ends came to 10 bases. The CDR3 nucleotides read TGCAGTGCTAGCTTACGGTTAACCCAGTACTTC. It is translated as CSASLRLTQYF.

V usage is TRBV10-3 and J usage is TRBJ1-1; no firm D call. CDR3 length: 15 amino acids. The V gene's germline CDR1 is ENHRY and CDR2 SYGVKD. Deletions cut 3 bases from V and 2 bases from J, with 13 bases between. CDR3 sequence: CAISEAIGKNTEAFF. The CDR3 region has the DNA TGTGCCATCAGTGAAGCAATAGGAAAAAACACTGAAGCTTTCTTT.

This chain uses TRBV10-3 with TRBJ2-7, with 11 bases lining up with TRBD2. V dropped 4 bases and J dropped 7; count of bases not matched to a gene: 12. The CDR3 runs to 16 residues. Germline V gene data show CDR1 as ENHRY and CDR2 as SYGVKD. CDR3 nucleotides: TGTGCCATCAGTGTTCCCGGGACTAGCGGTCCGTGGGAGCAGTACTTC. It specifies CAISVPGTSGPWEQYF.

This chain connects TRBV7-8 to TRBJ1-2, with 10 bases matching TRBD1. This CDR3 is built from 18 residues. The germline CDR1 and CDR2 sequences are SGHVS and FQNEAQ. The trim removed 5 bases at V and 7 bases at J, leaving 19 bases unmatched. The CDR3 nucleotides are TGTGCCAGCAGCCCGGGGTTGGGACAGGGGTCCCAAAAGGGTGGCTACACCTTC. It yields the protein CASSPGLGQGSQKGGYTF.

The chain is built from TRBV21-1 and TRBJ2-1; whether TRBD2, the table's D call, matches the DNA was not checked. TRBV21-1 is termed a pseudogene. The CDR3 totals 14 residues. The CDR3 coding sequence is TGTGCCAGCAGGTTAGCGGGAGGTTCAGGGGAGCAGTTCTTC. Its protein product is CASRLAGGSGEQFF.

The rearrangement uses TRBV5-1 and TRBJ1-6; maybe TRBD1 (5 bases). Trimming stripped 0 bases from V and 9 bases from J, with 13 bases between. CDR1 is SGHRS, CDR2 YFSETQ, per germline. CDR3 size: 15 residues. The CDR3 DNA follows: TGCGCCAGCAGCTTGGGGGGCGCGGTTATTTCACCCCTCCACTTT. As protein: CASSLGGAVISPLHF. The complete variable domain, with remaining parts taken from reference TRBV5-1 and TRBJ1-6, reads KAGVTQTPRYLIKTRGQQVTLSCSPISGHRSVSWYQQTPGQGLQFLFEYFSETQRNKGNFPGRFSGRQFSNSRSEMNVSTLELGDSALYLCASSLGGAVISPLHFGNGTRLTVT.

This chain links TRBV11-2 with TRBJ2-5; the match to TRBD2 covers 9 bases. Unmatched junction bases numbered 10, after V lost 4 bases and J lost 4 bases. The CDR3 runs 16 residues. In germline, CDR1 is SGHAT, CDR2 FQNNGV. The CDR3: CASSSLAGVGRETQYF. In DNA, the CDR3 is TGTGCCAGCAGCTCCTTAGCGGGAGTGGGTAGAGAGACCCAGTACTTC.

CDR3 bases: TGTGCCAGTAGACGGCAAGAGACCCAGTACTTC. This sequence encodes CASRRQETQYF. V and J are TRBV19 and TRBJ2-5; the D is unclear. Between the trimmed V and J ends, which lost 6 bases and 2 bases, there was a span of 4 bases. The CDR3 is made up of 11 amino acids. Germline lookup yields CDR1 LNHDA and CDR2 SQIVND (reference sequence).

Here the CDR3 reads CASSAPFTDTQYF. In DNA form, the CDR3 reads TGTGCCAGCAGTGCCCCCTTTACAGATACGCAGTATTTT. The J gene is TRBJ2-3, the V gene TRBV6-1; no firm D call. This CDR3 has 13 amino acids. The germline V and J ends were trimmed by 4 bases and 3 bases, with 8 bases remaining between them. Germline V gene data show CDR1 as MNHNS and CDR2 as SASEGT.

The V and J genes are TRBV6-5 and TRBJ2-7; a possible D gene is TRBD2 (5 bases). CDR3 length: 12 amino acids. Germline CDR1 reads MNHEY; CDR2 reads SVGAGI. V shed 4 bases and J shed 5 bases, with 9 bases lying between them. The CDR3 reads CASSFLGNEQYF. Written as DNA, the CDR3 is TGTGCCAGCAGTTTCCTCGGGAACGAGCAGTACTTC.